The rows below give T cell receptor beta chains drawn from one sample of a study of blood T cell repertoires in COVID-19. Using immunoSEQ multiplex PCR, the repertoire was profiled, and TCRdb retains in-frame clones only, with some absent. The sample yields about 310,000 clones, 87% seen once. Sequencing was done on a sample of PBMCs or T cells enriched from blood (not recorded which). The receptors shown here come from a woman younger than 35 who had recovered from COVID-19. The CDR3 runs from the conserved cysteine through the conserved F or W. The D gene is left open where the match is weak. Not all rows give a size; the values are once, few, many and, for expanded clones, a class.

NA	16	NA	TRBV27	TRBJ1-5	TGTGCCAGCAGTTTCCACCCGGGGAATAGCAATCAGCCCCAGCATTTT	CASSFHPGNSNQPQHF
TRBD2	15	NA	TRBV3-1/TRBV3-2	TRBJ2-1	TGTGCCAGCAGCCCCAGACTAGCGGGATTCGTTGAGCAGTTCTTC	CASSPRLAGFVEQFF
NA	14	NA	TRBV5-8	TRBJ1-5	TGTGCCAGCAGCTTGAGATGGAGGGGACAGCCCCAGCATTTT	CASSLRWRGQPQHF
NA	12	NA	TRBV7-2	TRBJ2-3	TGTGCCAGCAGCTCCTTTTCAGATACGCAGTATTTT	CASSSFSDTQYF
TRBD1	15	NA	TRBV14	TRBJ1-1	TGTGCCAGCAGCCAAGGCAGGGGGCGGGGAAGGAGAGCTTTCTTT	CASSQGRGRGRRAFF
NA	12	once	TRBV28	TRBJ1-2	TGTGCCAGCGACGGACTTAACTATGGCTACACCTTC	CASDGLNYGYTF
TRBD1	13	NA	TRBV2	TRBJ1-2	TGTGCCAGCAGTTCTAGGACAGGGAATGGCTACACCTTC	CASSSRTGNGYTF
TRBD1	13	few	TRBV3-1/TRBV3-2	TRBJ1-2	TGTGCCAGCAGCCGGGACAGGGGAGGAGGCTACACCTTC	CASSRDRGGGYTF
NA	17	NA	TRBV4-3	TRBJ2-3	TGCGCCAGCAGCCAAGATCGTGGGGGCGGCGGGTCAGATACGCAGTATTTT	CASSQDRGGGGSDTQYF
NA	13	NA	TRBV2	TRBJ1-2	TGTGCCAGCAGCTATCAACAGAGCTATGGCTACACCTTC	CASSYQQSYGYTF
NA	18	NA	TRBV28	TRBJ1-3	TGTGCCAGCCCTCCTGCCGGGCCGGTCAAGAGGGCTGGAAACACCATATATTTT	CASPPAGPVKRAGNTIYF
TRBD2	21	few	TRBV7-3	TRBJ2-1	TGTGCCAGCAGCTCGTCCGGGACTAGCGCCAATAACCCGACCTCCTACAATGAGCAGTTCTTC	CASSSSGTSANNPTSYNEQFF
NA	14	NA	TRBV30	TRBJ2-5	TGTGCCTGGACCCCAGGATGGCGCCAAGAGACCCAGTACTTC	CAWTPGWRQETQYF